This T cell receptor beta chain emerged from a study of regulatory T cells in long-lasting Graves disease (dated by TCRdb to about 2021). With regard to the full study: Patients with newly diagnosed Graves' disease had been on antithyroid drugs for under 3 months. This study used TCR sequencing and RNA sequencing of peripheral blood to compare persistent Graves' disease patients against newly diagnosed Graves' disease patients. The study was registered as a clinical trial and conducted in China. TCR sequencing covered approximately 13 persistent and approximately 20 newly diagnosed Graves' disease patients, 33 samples in total.

The library relied on multiplex PCR. For sequencing, an Illumina HiSeq 4000 was employed. CDR3 regions were amplified by Arm-PCR with iRepertoire HTBI primers to construct TCR beta libraries. PCR products were gel purified before sequencing. As for the original processing: Gene usage analysis of CDR3 amino acid clonotypes relied on the approximately 60 TRBV and about 15 TRBJ segments identified across samples. Filtered high-quality paired reads were merged into contigs using COPE and FqMerger. Contigs were aligned with BLAST to IMGT TRBV, TRBD and TRBJ reference genes, and CDR3 was defined per IMGT. Any clonotype with a frequency above 0.1% was classified as a highly expanded clone. Repertoire diversity was measured by Shannon entropy, and V-J evenness by the Gini coefficient. Clonotypes shared by more than one individual were considered public. The public reads were reanalyzed by TCRdb: fastp trimming at Q25, MiXCR alignment, in-frame beta chains only. Under each unique CDR3 protein, matching rows form one entry showing the most common genes and DNA. TCRdb's processing, not the study's, gives the V and J calls here. The sample records about 470,000 distinct CDR3 sequences, around 15% of which are singletons. 12% of the sample is taken by the ten largest.

Points the paper makes about the study in general: The authors acknowledged the small sample size as a limitation that may reduce accuracy. The study examined only peripheral blood because the primary lesion, thyroid tissue, could not be accessed. Compared with newly diagnosed patients, persistent Graves' disease patients had lower TCR Shannon entropy and fewer highly expanded clones, which suggests clonal expansion. Persistent disease showed preferential use of TRBV28, TRBJ1-2 and TRBJ2-5, whereas newly diagnosed disease favored TRBV20-1 and TRBJ2-1. Only the TCR beta chain was sequenced and analyzed. Persistent patients shared more public clonotypes among themselves (2,741) than newly diagnosed patients did (approximately 870).

What the time point label conveys for this sample: newly diagnosed GD, antithyroid drugs for less than 3 months. For both TCR sequencing and RNA sequencing, RNA was extracted from PBMCs using TRIzol. Graves' disease was diagnosed according to American Thyroid Association guidelines. Recruitment of patients was carried out at an endocrinology department in Xi'an, China. Each patient gave about 10 milliliters of peripheral blood, collected in an EDTA anticoagulant tube. Ficoll Paque Plus density gradient separation was used to isolate PBMCs, and no further T cell sorting was done. RNA quality was checked with an Agilent 2100 Bioanalyzer and agarose gel, and concentration with a NanoDrop 2000. This clonotype was counted only a few times. This receptor's antigen is unknown. No quality values exist for individual bases; no much larger clone is one base distant. V drops 0 bases and J drops 2 bases, leaving 11 bases in between. Including cysteine and phenylalanine, the CDR3 has 15 amino acids. Here the CDR3 DNA is all that survives: 45 bases in frame from base 1. CDR1 and CDR2 are drawn from the germline V gene: SGDLS, YYNGEE.

These data were likewise used in another study, on T cells in Graves' hyperthyroidism and ophthalmopathy. As the second paper documents: Stable Graves' hyperthyroidism was defined as the absence of progression to ophthalmopathy over 18 months of follow-up. Hyperthyroidism patients were newly diagnosed, with disease duration under 2 months, and aged 18 to 65 years. Any patient with an uncontrolled infection, another autoimmune disease, pregnancy or lactation was excluded. Diagnoses relied on clinical symptoms, serum thyroxine and TRAb, thyroid ultrasound and orbital computed tomography. The TCR CDR3 was subjected to a first round of RT-PCR using the HTBI primer set and the Qiagen OneStep RT-PCR kit. Most expanded thyroid clonotypes (frequency above 0.001) were also detected in blood, suggesting blood repertoires may reflect thyroid immune responses. Ophthalmopathy was separated from stable hyperthyroidism by a 13 V-J signature model, with about 86% sensitivity and approximately 81% specificity obtained in cross-validation and 80%/75% obtained in testing. In validation, progression to ophthalmopathy was predicted by the model with roughly 71% sensitivity and around 76% specificity, a median of about 6.4 months before onset. To identify TCR V-J signatures that set the groups apart, the researchers used a discovery cohort of 95 to 100 patients, made up of 40 to 45 with Graves' ophthalmopathy and some 58 with stable Graves' hyperthyroidism. Prospective prediction of ophthalmopathy was tested in an independent validation cohort of under 20 hyperthyroidism patients and approximately 17 patients who later progressed to ophthalmopathy. The roughly 100 discovery patients were randomly divided into training and test sets at a 7:3 ratio. In addition, the study compared T-cell repertoires in thyroid tissue and in blood from a handful of Graves' hyperthyroidism patients. After blood sampling, hyperthyroidism patients were treated with methimazole at a starting dose of 30 mg daily, and ophthalmopathy patients were treated with high-dose intravenous methylprednisolone. Libraries were constructed in a second round of multiplex PCR, after which size selection and purification were performed. Sequencing of the libraries was done on an Illumina HiSeq2000 using paired-end 100 bp reads. Raw data were processed with SOAPnuke, discarding reads with adapters, uncalled bases, mean Phred below 15, or no exact constant-primer or identifier match. COPE v1.2.5 was used to merge the high-quality paired reads, and each unique nucleotide sequence was defined as a clonotype. MiTCR v1.1 was used to align clonotypes to the IMGT TRBV, TRBD and TRBJ reference segments. The analysis included only V-J combinations with a frequency above 0.0001, which together covered 99% to 99.2% of the repertoires. The TCS score was defined as the ratio of F50 (clonal expansion) to E x V (chaos), calculated using BLOSUM62-based TCRdist between CDR3 peptides within each V-J. Welch's t-statistics and random forest reduced fewer than 600 V-J features to about 12, which were used in a naive Bayes classifier (R e1071). No statistical method was used to fix the sample size in advance, and group allocation was not hidden from the investigators. According to the paper, TCR Vbeta CDR3 sequencing was carried out on about 140 peripheral blood samples, which came from approximately 43 ophthalmopathy, around 74 hyperthyroidism and roughly 17 progressor patients.

The rearrangement joined TRBV9 to TRBJ1-1; the D gene is not confidently resolved. Sequencing used peripheral blood mononuclear cells (PBMCs), obtained at new diagnosis, from a patient treated with antithyroid drugs. The sequence came from a man in his forties with Graves disease. Donor details come from another sample of the same person, matched by shared clones. The CDR3 sequence is CASSVEADLNTEAFF. The nucleotides are TGTGCCAGCAGCGTAGAAGCAGATCTCAACACTGAAGCTTTCTTT.